What follows are 6 T cell receptor beta chains derived from one specimen sequenced in a study of T cell responses to AZD1222 COVID-19 vaccine. TCRdb keeps only in-frame clones here, not all; method: immunoSEQ multiplex PCR. The table has 86,000 or so clones, around nine tenths seen once; the top ten hold about 2.2%. The sample consisted of peripheral blood, taken on day 0 of AZD1222 vaccination. The receptors were sampled from an adult in good health.

The chain links TRBV5-1 to TRBJ2-3; D is possibly TRBD1 (5 bases). Deletions cut 4 bases from V and 0 bases from J, with 12 bases between. This CDR3 has 15 amino acids. Germline V lookup: CDR1 SGHRS, CDR2 YFSETQ. CDR3 residues: CASSATAGSTDTQYF. The CDR3 DNA follows: TGCGCCAGCAGCGCGACAGCAGGGAGCACAGATACGCAGTATTTT.

This clone was observed once. The chain recombines TRBV4-3 with TRBJ2-7; D might be TRBD1 (6 bases). The CDR3 has 16 residues. In germline, CDR1 is LGHNA, CDR2 YSLEER. V shed 5 bases and J shed 0 bases, with 17 bases lying between them. This CDR3 reads CASSFQQGHGSYEQYF. In DNA form, the CDR3 reads TGCGCCAGCAGCTTCCAACAGGGTCACGGCTCCTACGAGCAGTACTTC.

This clone was observed once. This rearrangement joins TRBV12-3 or TRBV12-4 to TRBJ2-7; 8 bases are a match to TRBD2. V shed 6 bases, J shed 6 bases, and the junction held 4 bases outside the gene matches. There are 12 residues in the CDR3. Written as DNA, the CDR3 is TGTGCCAGCAGCCCGGGGGGGGGCGAGCAGTACTTC. Amino acid sequence: CASSPGGGEQYF.

This chain links TRBV6-5 with TRBJ2-4; 8 nucleotides line up with TRBD2. CDR1 and CDR2 (germline): MNHEY, SVGAGI. The length of the CDR3 is 11 residues. J gave up 16 bases and V 0 bases, and 2 bases lay outside the gene matches. The CDR3 protein is CASSYSGTSYF. In nucleotides, the CDR3 is TGTGCCAGCAGTTACTCCGGGACTAGTTACTTC.

J is TRBJ2-1 and V is TRBV6-2 or TRBV6-3; 8 positions agree with TRBD1. J lost 7 bases, V lost 6 bases, and 8 bases had no gene match. This CDR3 contains 14 residues. Germline-derived CDR1 and CDR2 are MNHEY and SVGEGT. The CDR3 DNA reads TGTGCCAGCAGCCCGACAGGGGCTAAGAATGAGCAGTTCTTC. This gives the protein CASSPTGAKNEQFF.

V is TRBV6-1 and J is TRBJ1-4; 7 nucleotides agree with TRBD1. CDR1 is MNHNS and CDR2 is SASEGT in the germline V gene. This CDR3 is 15 amino acids long. The J segment lost 8 bases and the V segment lost 2 bases, leaving 8 bases of the junction unmatched. CDR3 in DNA: TGTGCCAGCAGTGAACTCGACAGGGTGGGGGAAAAACTGTTTTTT. It encodes CASSELDRVGEKLFF.